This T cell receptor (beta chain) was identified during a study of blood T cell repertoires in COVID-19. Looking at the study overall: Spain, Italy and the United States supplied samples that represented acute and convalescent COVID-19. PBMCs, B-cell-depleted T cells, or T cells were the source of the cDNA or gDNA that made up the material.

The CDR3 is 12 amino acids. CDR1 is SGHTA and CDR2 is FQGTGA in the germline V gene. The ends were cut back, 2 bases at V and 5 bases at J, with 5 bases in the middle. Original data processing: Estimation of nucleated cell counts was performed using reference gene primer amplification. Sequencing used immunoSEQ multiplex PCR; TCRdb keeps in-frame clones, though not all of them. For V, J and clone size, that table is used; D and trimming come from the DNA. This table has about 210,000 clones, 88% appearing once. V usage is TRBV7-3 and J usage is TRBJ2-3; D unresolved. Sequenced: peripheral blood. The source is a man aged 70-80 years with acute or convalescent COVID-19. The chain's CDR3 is CASSLERDTQYF. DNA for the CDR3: TGTGCCAGCAGCTTAGAGAGAGATACGCAGTATTTT.